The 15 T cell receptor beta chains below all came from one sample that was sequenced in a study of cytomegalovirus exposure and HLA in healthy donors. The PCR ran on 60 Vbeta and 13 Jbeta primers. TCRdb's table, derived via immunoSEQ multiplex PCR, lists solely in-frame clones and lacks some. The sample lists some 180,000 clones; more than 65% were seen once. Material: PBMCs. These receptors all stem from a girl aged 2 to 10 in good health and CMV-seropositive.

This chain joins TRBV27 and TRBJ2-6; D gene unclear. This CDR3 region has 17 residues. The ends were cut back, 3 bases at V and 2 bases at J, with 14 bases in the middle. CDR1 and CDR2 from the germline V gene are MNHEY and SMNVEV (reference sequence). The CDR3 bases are TGTGCCAGCAGTTTTAACTACTTTGAAGCTGGGGCCAACGTCCTGACTTTC. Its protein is CASSFNYFEAGANVLTF.

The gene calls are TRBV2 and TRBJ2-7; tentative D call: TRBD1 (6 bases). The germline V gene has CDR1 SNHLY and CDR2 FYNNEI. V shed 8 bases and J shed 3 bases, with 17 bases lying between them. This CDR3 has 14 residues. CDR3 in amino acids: CASQLDSGYYEQYF. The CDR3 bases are TGTGCCAGCCAGCTGGACAGCGGCTACTACGAGCAGTACTTC.

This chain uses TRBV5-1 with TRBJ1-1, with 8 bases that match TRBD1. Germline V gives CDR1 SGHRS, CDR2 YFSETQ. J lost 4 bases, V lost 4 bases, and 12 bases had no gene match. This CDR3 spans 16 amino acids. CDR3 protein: CASSPRAGTGGTEAFF. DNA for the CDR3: TGCGCCAGCAGCCCCCGGGCCGGGACAGGAGGCACTGAAGCTTTCTTT.

The CDR3, as DNA: TGTGCCAGCAGTACCGGGACAGGGGAATCCAACGAGCAGTACTTC. This translates into CASSTGTGESNEQYF. The chain uses TRBV2 and TRBJ2-7; 10 bases line up with TRBD1. V was pared by 5 bases and J by 5 bases, with 9 bases of the junction left unmatched. The CDR3 extends over 15 amino acids. CDR1 is SNHLY and CDR2 is FYNNEI in the germline V gene.

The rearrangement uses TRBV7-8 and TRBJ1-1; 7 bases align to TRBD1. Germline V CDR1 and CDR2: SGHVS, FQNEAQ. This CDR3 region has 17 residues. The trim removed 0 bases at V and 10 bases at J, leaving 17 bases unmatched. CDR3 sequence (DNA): TGTGCCAGCAGCTTAGCGGCATGGGGACAGAACATGGGCGGAGCTTTCTTT. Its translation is CASSLAAWGQNMGGAFF.

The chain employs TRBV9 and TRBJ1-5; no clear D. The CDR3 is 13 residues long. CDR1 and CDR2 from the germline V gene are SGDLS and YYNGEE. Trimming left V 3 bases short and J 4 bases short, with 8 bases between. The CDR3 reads CASSAGFNQPQHF. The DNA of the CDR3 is TGTGCCAGCAGCGCGGGATTTAATCAGCCCCAGCATTTT.

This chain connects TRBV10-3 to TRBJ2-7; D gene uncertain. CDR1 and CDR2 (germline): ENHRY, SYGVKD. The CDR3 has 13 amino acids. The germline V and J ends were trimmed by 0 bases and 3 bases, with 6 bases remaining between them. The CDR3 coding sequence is TGTGCCATCAGTGAGTCGCTTAGCTACGAGCAGTACTTC. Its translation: CAISESLSYEQYF.

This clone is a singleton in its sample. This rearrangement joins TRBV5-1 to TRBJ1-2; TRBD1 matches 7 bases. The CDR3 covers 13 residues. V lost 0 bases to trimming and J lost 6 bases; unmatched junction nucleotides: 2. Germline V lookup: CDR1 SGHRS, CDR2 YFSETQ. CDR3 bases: TGCGCCAGCAGCTTGGGAGGGGGCGATGGCTACACCTTC. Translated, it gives CASSLGGGDGYTF.

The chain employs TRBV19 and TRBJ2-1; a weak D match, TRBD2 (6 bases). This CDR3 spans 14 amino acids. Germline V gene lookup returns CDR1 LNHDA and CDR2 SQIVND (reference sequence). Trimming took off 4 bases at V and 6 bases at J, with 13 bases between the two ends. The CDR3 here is CASSTHGLSNEQFF. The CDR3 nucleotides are TGTGCCAGTAGTACCCACGGACTATCCAATGAGCAGTTCTTC.

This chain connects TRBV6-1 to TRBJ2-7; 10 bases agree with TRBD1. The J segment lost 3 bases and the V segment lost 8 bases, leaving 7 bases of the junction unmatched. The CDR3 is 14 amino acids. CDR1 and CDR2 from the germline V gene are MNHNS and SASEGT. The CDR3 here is CASASRTGGYEQYF. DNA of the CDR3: TGTGCCAGCGCCTCAAGGACAGGGGGCTACGAGCAGTACTTC.

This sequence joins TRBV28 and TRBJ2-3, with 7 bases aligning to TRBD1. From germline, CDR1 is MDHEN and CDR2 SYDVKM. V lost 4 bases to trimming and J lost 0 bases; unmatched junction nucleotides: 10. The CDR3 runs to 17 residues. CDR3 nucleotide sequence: TGTGCCAGCAGTTCAACCACCGGGACAGTTAGCACAGATACGCAGTATTTT. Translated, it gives CASSSTTGTVSTDTQYF.

The CDR3 loop is CASSPAGTGNYGYTF. CDR3 nucleotide sequence: TGTGCCAGCTCACCGGCGGGGACGGGAAACTATGGCTACACCTTC. This chain joins TRBV18 and TRBJ1-2; D is perhaps TRBD1 (5 bases). Germline CDR1 and CDR2: KGHSH and LQKENI. Trimming took off 3 bases at V and 2 bases at J, with 13 bases between the two ends. The CDR3 spans 15 residues.

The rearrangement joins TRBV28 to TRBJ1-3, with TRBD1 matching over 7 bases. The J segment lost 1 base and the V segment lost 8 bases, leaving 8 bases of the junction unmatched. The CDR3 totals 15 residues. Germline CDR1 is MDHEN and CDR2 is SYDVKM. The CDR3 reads CASQGQAISGNTIYF. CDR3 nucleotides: TGTGCCAGCCAAGGACAGGCAATATCTGGAAACACCATATATTTT.

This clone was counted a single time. For the CDR3, the DNA is TGTGCCGCCCGGACTAGCGGGGCCCTCTACGAGCAGTACTTC. This encodes CAARTSGALYEQYF. The chain links TRBV10-3 to TRBJ2-7, with 12 bases that match TRBD2. Germline lookup yields CDR1 ENHRY and CDR2 SYGVKD. This CDR3 has 14 residues. The ends lost 11 bases at V and 3 bases at J; junction bases unmatched: 8.

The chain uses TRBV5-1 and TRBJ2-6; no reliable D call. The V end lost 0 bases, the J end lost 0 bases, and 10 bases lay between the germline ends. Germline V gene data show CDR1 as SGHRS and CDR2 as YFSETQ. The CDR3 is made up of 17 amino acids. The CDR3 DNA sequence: TGCGCCAGCAGCTTGGCTATAGAAAACTCTGGGGCCAACGTCCTGACTTTC. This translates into CASSLAIENSGANVLTF.